The 26 T cell receptor beta chains listed next were all sequenced from one sample in a study of T cells in localized non-small cell lung cancer. TCRdb's copy holds only in-frame clones and misses some; the assay was immunoSEQ multiplex PCR. The table has about 59,000 clones, about 90% seen once. The sequencing used peripheral blood, collected before any cancer treatment. The receptors stem from a man aged 35 to 69 with stage I squamous cell lung carcinoma.

The chain employs TRBV7-3 and TRBJ2-5; 9 bases line up with TRBD1. The CDR3 is 14 amino acids. Germline V CDR1 and CDR2: SGHTA, FQGTGA. V dropped 5 bases and J dropped 3; count of bases not matched to a gene: 4. DNA of the CDR3: TGTGCCAGCAGCAAAACAGGGGGCAAAGAGACCCAGTACTTC. Protein product: CASSKTGGKETQYF.

This clone has a single count. CDR3 sequence (DNA): TGCGCCAGCAGCGCGGGGAACAGGGTGAACACTGAAGCTTTCTTT. Protein sequence: CASSAGNRVNTEAFF. The V and J genes are TRBV5-1 and TRBJ1-1; D is perhaps TRBD1 (6 bases). The germline V gene has CDR1 SGHRS and CDR2 YFSETQ. The V end lost 4 bases, the J end lost 0 bases, and 13 bases lay between the germline ends. The CDR3 extends over 15 amino acids.

The chain combines TRBV7-2 with TRBJ2-1, with 7 bases lining up with TRBD2. The CDR3 contains 14 residues. The germline CDR1 and CDR2 sequences are SGHTA and FQGNSA. The V segment lost 6 bases and the J segment 8 bases; nucleotides outside the gene matches: 10. The CDR3 DNA is TGTGCCAGCAGAGTGGGAGGGAATGTCGATGAGCAGTTCTTC. Encoded protein: CASRVGGNVDEQFF.

The gene calls are TRBV5-4 and TRBJ2-3; D is possibly TRBD1 (6 bases). V was trimmed by 3 bases and J by 3 bases, leaving 17 bases between them. The CDR3 has 16 amino acids. CDR1 and CDR2 (germline): SGHNT, YYREEE (reference sequence). The CDR3, as DNA: TGTGCCAGCAGCTCGGGGACAAGGGGTAGTACAGATACGCAGTATTTT. Its protein product is CASSSGTRGSTDTQYF.

The CDR3 bases are TGCGCCAGCAGCGTTCCTCGGAACACCGGGGAGCTGTTTTTT. Protein product: CASSVPRNTGELFF. The chain recombines TRBV5-1 with TRBJ2-2, with D unclear. Trimming cost V 4 bases and J 1 base, with 8 bases left between them. The CDR3 loop spans 14 amino acids. Germline lookup yields CDR1 SGHRS and CDR2 YFSETQ.

This rearrangement joins TRBV7-2 to TRBJ2-7, with 7 bases that match TRBD2. Germline assignment: CDR1 SGHTA and CDR2 FQGNSA. The CDR3 has 13 amino acids. After removal of 3 bases from V and 7 bases from J, the junction contained 6 bases not matched to a gene. The CDR3 protein is CASSFGGSREQYF. The CDR3 coding sequence is TGTGCCAGCAGCTTTGGCGGGAGTAGAGAGCAGTACTTC.

The DNA of the CDR3 is TGTGCCAGTGCAAAAGGCGGGAATGAGCAGTTCTTC. Protein: CASAKGGNEQFF. The genes are TRBV19 and TRBJ2-1; D is possibly TRBD2 (5 bases). This CDR3 comprises 12 residues. Germline CDR1 reads LNHDA; CDR2 reads SQIVND (reference sequence). V dropped 8 bases and J dropped 7 bases, with 12 bases sitting between them.

V is TRBV11-1 and J is TRBJ2-3, with 14 bases fitting TRBD2. The CDR3 sequence is 17 residues long. The ends lost 3 bases at V and 3 bases at J; junction bases unmatched: 5. CDR1 and CDR2 from the germline V gene are SGHAT and FQDESV (reference sequence). The CDR3 region is CASSFSGTSGSTDTQYF. As DNA, the CDR3 is TGTGCCAGCAGCTTTTCCGGGACTAGCGGGAGTACAGATACGCAGTATTTT.

DNA for the CDR3: TGTGCCTGGACAGGTTGGAATCAGCCCCAGCATTTT. This translates into CAWTGWNQPQHF. The chain uses TRBV30 and TRBJ1-5; D remains unclear. Germline CDR1 is GTSNPN and CDR2 is SVGIG (reference sequence). Trimming shortened V by 4 bases and J by 4 bases, and 8 bases separated the two germline ends. The CDR3 is made up of 12 amino acids.

There are a few counts of this clone. V is TRBV7-9 and J is TRBJ1-5, with TRBD1 as a possible D gene (5 bases). The CDR3 is made up of 14 amino acids. Trimming stripped 6 bases from V and 2 bases from J, with 11 bases between. CDR1 is SEHNR, CDR2 FQNEAQ, per germline (reference sequence). CDR3 amino acids: CASSLRGGNQPQHF. In DNA form, the CDR3 reads TGTGCCAGCAGTTTGAGGGGTGGCAATCAGCCCCAGCATTTT.

J is TRBJ1-1 and V is TRBV5-4, with D unresolved. V gave up 1 base and J gave up 3 bases, with 10 bases separating them. The germline gives CDR1 SGHNT, CDR2 YYREEE (reference sequence). CDR3 size: 14 residues. Here the CDR3 DNA reads TGTGCCAGCAGCTTGTCGGCGGGTTACACTGAAGCTTTCTTT. It is translated as CASSLSAGYTEAFF.

On this clone: A read error may account for a junction end that differs from germline. The rearrangement links TRBV28 to TRBJ2-3; unclear D gene. Germline CDR1 reads MDHEN; CDR2 reads SYDVKM. The CDR3 consists of 13 residues. The chain's CDR3 is CASSLEVTVTQYF. The CDR3 nucleotides read TGTGCCAGCAGTTTAGAGGTTACAGTTACGCAGTATTTT.

This chain links TRBV7-6 with TRBJ2-2; D might be TRBD2 (6 bases). V lost 5 bases, J lost 1 base, and 26 bases lay in between. The CDR3 totals 20 residues. Germline V gives CDR1 SGHVS, CDR2 FNYEAQ. The DNA for the CDR3 is TGTGCCAGCAGCCCCCGTCTGGTACTAGTTACAGCGGGGAACACCGGGGAGCTGTTTTTT. Amino acid sequence: CASSPRLVLVTAGNTGELFF.

The rearrangement joins TRBV7-9 to TRBJ2-5; unclear D gene. V lost 3 bases to trimming and J lost 5 bases, with 4 bases between them. Germline V gene sequence: CDR1 SEHNR, CDR2 FQNEAQ (reference sequence). This CDR3 contains 11 residues. The CDR3 nucleotides are TGTGCCAGCAGCTTTTCGGAGACCCAGTACTTC. Its protein is CASSFSETQYF.

V is TRBV5-6 and J is TRBJ1-2; D gene ambiguous. Per the germline V gene, CDR1 is SGHDT and CDR2 is YYEEEE. The V and J ends lost 4 bases and 4 bases respectively, with 17 bases between them. The CDR3 runs to 15 residues. CDR3 residues: CASSPIHQLIYGYTF. CDR3 DNA: TGTGCCAGCAGCCCAATTCATCAGCTGATCTATGGCTACACCTTC.

The J gene is TRBJ2-5, the V gene TRBV11-3; D is perhaps TRBD1 or TRBD2 (5 bases each). The CDR3 contains 15 residues. Between the trimmed V and J ends, which lost 5 bases and 7 bases, there was a span of 20 bases. CDR1 is SGHNT, CDR2 YENEEA, per germline. The CDR3 region has the DNA TGTGCCAGCAGCCCACGTCCCGAACGAGGGGCGACCCAGTACTTC. Its protein is CASSPRPERGATQYF.

The V call is TRBV11-2, the J call TRBJ2-7; 7 bases map to TRBD2. The CDR3 has 17 residues. After removal of 2 bases from V and 2 bases from J, the junction contained 12 bases not matched to a gene. Germline V lookup: CDR1 SGHAT, CDR2 FQNNGV. CDR3 DNA sequence: TGTGCCAGCAGCTTAAGCCCGGCGGGAGCGGCTCCCTACGAGCAGTACTTC. This translates into CASSLSPAGAAPYEQYF.

V and J are TRBV14 and TRBJ2-3; D not resolved. CDR3 length: 14 residues. V gave up 4 bases and J gave up 1 base, with 9 bases separating them. Germline V gene lookup returns CDR1 SGHDN and CDR2 FVKESK. This CDR3 is CASSLASGTDTQYF. For the CDR3, the DNA is TGTGCCAGCAGCCTTGCTTCGGGCACAGATACGCAGTATTTT. Based on the CDR3 plus reference TRBV14 and TRBJ2-3, the full variable domain is EAGVTQFPSHSVIEKGQTVTLRCDPISGHDNLYWYRRVMGKEIKFLLHFVKESKQDESGMPNNRFLAERTGGTYSTLKVQPAELEDSGVYFCASSLASGTDTQYFGPGTRLTVL.

This chain links TRBV4-2 with TRBJ2-3; D perhaps matches TRBD2 (7 bases). Looked up from germline, CDR1 is LGHNA and CDR2 is YNFKEQ. The CDR3 runs to 13 residues. Deletions cut 7 bases from V and 4 bases from J, with 12 bases between. In DNA form, the CDR3 reads TGTGCCAGCACGGGGAGGGGGGCAGATACGCAGTATTTT. As protein: CASTGRGADTQYF.

This sequence joins TRBV6-1 and TRBJ2-7; TRBD2 is a possible D gene (5 bases). V lost 0 bases and J 3 bases, leaving 9 bases between the germline ends. The CDR3 covers 14 residues. The germline V gene encodes CDR1 MNHNS and CDR2 SASEGT. CDR3: CASSEADGIYEQYF. CDR3 in DNA: TGTGCCAGCAGTGAAGCGGACGGGATCTACGAGCAGTACTTC.

This sequence joins TRBV4-2 and TRBJ2-4; 11 bases are a match to TRBD2. V trimming: 2 bases; J trimming: 6 bases; junction bases outside the gene matches: 6. CDR1 and CDR2 (germline): LGHNA, YNFKEQ. The CDR3 has 16 residues. This chain's CDR3 is CASSQLAGGLRNIQYF. The CDR3 DNA follows: TGTGCCAGCAGCCAATTAGCGGGAGGGCTTAGAAACATTCAGTACTTC.

The genes are TRBV4-3 and TRBJ2-7; D unclear. The CDR3 has 15 residues. Trimming removed 1 base from V and 4 bases from J, with 14 bases in between. Germline V gene data show CDR1 as LGHNA and CDR2 as YSLEER. CDR3 in DNA: TGCGCCAGCAGCCAAGCGGTCTGGCCGGATTACGAGCAGTACTTC. It codes for CASSQAVWPDYEQYF.

The rearrangement uses TRBV25-1 and TRBJ2-1; D is possibly TRBD2 (6 bases). CDR1 is MGHDK and CDR2 is SYGVNS in the germline V gene. The CDR3 is 16 residues long. V lost 3 bases, J lost 0 bases, and 12 bases lay in between. The CDR3 nucleotides are TGTGCCAGCAGTGAGGGAGGTAGCGGCTCCTACAATGAGCAGTTCTTC. Translation: CASSEGGSGSYNEQFF. The full variable domain, its missing parts supplied by reference TRBV25-1 and TRBJ2-1, is EADIYQTPRYLVIGTGKKITLECSQTMGHDKMYWYQQDPGMELHLIHYSYGVNSTEKGDLSSESTVSRIRTEHFPLTLESARPSHTSQYLCASSEGGSGSYNEQFFGPGTRLTVL.

The chain uses TRBV2 and TRBJ2-2, with TRBD1 as a possible D gene (5 bases). The V gene's germline CDR1 is SNHLY and CDR2 FYNNEI. There are 18 residues in the CDR3. Trimming removed 6 bases at V and 1 base at J, with 21 bases between. CDR3 in amino acids: CASRTTRRTPMNTGELFF. CDR3 in DNA: TGTGCCAGCAGAACAACCAGGCGGACACCGATGAACACCGGGGAGCTGTTTTTT.

This clone was found a few times. The chain recombines TRBV5-8 with TRBJ1-1; D is unresolved. V lost 6 bases and J lost 8, with 8 bases in between. Per the germline V gene, CDR1 is SGHTS and CDR2 is YDEGEE. The CDR3 covers 10 residues. In nucleotides, the CDR3 is TGTGCCAGCAACCTTGTAGAAGCTTTCTTT. As protein: CASNLVEAFF.

The V call is TRBV29-1, the J call TRBJ2-1, with 10 bases that match TRBD2. The CDR3 runs 16 residues. The ends lost 2 bases at V and 4 bases at J; junction bases unmatched: 8. Per germline, CDR1 SQVTM and CDR2 ANQGSEA. CDR3 nucleotide sequence: TGCAGCGTTGAAACAGGACTAGCGGAAACTTACAATGAGCAGTTCTTC. The encoded protein is CSVETGLAETYNEQFF.